This TCR beta chain was recovered during a study of cytomegalovirus exposure and HLA in healthy donors. Study context: From donors who were HLA-typed, an early data release held 81 million or so unique TCRs.

Note on this clone: The antigen is not known.

Vbeta (60) and Jbeta (13) primers were used in the PCR. Method: immunoSEQ multiplex PCR; TCRdb's copy keeps in-frame clones and lacks some. The table records roughly 150,000 clones, over 60% of them present only once. Study-level findings and limits: Among immune exposure information, only CMV serostatus was available.

CDR1 is SGHNT and CDR2 is YYREEE in the germline V gene (reference sequence). This CDR3 is built from 14 residues. V shed 2 bases and J shed 0 bases, with 5 bases lying between them. This chain connects TRBV5-4 to TRBJ1-4; D gene unclear. What was sequenced was PBMCs. This clonotype was sampled from a man between 40 and 49 years old in good health and CMV-seronegative. CDR3 residues: CASSLSATNEKLFF. For the CDR3, the DNA is TGTGCCAGCAGCTTATCTGCAACTAATGAAAAACTGTTTTTT.